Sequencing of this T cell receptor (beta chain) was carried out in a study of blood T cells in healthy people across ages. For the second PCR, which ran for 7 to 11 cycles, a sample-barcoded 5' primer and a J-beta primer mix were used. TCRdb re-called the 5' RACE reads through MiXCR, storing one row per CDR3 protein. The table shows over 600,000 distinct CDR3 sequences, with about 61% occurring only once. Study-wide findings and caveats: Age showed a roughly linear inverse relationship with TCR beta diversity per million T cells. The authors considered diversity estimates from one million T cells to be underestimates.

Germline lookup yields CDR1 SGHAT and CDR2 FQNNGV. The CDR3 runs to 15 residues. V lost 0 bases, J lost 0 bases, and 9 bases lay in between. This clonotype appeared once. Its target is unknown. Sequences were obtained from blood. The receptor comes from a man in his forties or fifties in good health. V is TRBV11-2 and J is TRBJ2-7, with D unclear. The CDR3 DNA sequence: TGTGCCAGCAGCTTAGAGGGTCTGCTCTCCTACGAGCAGTACTTC. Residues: CASSLEGLLSYEQYF.